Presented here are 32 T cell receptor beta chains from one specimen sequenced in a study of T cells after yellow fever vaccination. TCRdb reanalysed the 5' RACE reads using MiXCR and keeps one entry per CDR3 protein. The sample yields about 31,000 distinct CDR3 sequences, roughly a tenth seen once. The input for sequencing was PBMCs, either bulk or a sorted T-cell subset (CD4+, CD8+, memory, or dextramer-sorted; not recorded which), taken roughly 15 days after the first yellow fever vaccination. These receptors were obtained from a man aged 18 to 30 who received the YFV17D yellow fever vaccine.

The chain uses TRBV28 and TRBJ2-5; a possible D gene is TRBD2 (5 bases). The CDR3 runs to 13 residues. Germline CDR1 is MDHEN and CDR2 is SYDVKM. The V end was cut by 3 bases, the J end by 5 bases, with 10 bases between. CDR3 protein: CASSFPSLETQYF. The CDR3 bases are TGTGCCAGCAGTTTCCCTAGCCTGGAGACCCAGTACTTC.

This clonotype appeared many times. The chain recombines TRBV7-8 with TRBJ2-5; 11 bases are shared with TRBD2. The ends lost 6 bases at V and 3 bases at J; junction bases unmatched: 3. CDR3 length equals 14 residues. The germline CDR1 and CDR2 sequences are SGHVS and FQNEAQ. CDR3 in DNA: TGTGCCAGCAGGCAGACTAGCGGGGAAGAGACCCAGTACTTC. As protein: CASRQTSGEETQYF.

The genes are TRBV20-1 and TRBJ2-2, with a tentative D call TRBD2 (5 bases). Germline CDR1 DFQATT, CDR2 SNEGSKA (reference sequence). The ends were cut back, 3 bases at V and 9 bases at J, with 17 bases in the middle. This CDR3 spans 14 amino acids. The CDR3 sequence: CSASVWAGPRELFF. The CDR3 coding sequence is TGCAGTGCTAGCGTGTGGGCGGGCCCCAGGGAGCTGTTTTTT.

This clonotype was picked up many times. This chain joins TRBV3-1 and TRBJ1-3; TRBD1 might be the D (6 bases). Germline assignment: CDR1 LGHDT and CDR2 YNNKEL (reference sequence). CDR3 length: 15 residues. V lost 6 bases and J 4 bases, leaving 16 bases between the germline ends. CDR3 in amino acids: CASSAYRDGGNTIYF. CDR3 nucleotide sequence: TGTGCCAGCAGTGCATACAGGGACGGCGGAAACACCATATATTTT.

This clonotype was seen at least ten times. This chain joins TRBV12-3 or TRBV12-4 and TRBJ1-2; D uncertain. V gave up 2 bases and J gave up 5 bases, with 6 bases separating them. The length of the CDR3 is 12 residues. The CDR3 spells CASSLTGYGYTF. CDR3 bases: TGTGCCAGCAGTTTAACGGGTTATGGCTACACCTTC.

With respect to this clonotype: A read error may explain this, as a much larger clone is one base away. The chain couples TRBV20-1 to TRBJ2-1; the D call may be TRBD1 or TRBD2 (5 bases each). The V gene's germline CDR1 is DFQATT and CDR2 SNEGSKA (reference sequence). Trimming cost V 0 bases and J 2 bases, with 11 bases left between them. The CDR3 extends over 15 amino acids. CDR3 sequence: CSARDGLGPYNEQFF. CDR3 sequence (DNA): TGCAGTGCTAGAGATGGACTGGGACCCTACAATGAGCAGTTCTTC.

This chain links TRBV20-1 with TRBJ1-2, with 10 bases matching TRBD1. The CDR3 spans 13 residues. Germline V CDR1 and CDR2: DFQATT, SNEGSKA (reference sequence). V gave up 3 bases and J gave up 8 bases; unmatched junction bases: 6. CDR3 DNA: TGCAGTGCTAGTGACAGGGGGCTAGGCGGCTACACCTTC. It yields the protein CSASDRGLGGYTF.

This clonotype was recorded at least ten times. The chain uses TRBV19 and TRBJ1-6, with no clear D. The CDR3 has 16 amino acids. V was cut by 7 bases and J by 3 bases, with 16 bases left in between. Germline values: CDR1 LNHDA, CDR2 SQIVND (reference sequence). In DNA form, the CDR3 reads TGTGCCAGTACCGAGGGATCCTTATTCTATAATTCACCCCTCCACTTT. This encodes CASTEGSLFYNSPLHF.

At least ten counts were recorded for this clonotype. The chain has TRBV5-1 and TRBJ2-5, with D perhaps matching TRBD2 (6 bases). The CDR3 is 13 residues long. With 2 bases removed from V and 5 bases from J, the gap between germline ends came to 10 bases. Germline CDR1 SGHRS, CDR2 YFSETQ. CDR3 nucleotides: TGCGCCAGCAGCTTCGGGGGAGAGGAGACCCAGTACTTC. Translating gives CASSFGGEETQYF.

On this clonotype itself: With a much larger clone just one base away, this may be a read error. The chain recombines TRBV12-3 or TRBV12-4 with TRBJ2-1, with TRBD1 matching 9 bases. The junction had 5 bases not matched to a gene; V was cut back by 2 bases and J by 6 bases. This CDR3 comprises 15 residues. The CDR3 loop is CASSLHRGPVNEQFF. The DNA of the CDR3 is TGTGCCAGCAGTTTACACAGGGGGCCAGTCAATGAGCAGTTCTTC.

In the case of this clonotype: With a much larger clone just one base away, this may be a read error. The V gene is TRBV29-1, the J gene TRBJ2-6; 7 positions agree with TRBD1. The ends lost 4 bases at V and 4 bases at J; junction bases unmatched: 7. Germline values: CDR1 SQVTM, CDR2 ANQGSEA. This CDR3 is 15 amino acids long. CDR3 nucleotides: TGCAGCGTTGTTTTAGGGGGCGTGGGGGCCAACGTCCTGACTTTC. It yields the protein CSVVLGGVGANVLTF.

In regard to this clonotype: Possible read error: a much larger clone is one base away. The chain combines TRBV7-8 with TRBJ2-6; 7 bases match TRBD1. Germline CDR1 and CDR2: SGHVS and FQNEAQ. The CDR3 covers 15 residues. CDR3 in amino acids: CARSFQGAGANVLTF. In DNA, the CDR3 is TGTGCCAGAAGCTTTCAGGGGGCTGGGGCCAACGTCCTGACTTTC.

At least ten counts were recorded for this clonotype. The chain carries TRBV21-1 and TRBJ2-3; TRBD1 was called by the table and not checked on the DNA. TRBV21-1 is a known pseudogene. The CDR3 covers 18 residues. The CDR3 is CASSKEGWQGEITDTQYF. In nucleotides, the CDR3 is TGTGCCAGCAGCAAAGAGGGTTGGCAGGGAGAAATCACAGATACGCAGTATTTT.

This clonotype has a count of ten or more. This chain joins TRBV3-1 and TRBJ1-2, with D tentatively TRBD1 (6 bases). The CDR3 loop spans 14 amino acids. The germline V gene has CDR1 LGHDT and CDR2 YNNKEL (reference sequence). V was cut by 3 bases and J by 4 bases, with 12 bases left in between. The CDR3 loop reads CASSHLQGSYGYTF. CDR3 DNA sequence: TGTGCCAGCAGCCACCTACAGGGTAGCTATGGCTACACCTTC. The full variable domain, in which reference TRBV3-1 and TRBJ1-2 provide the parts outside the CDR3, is DTAVSQTPKYLVTQMGNDKSIKCEQNLGHDTMYWYKQDSKKFLKIMFSYNNKELIINETVPNRFSPKSPDKAHLNLHINSLELGDSAVYFCASSHLQGSYGYTFGSGTRLTVV.

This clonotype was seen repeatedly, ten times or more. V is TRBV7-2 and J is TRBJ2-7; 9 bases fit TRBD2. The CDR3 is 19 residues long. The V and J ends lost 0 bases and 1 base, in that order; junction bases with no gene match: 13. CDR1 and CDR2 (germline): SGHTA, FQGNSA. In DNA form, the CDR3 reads TGTGCCAGCAGCTTAGCGAGGGGTAGCGGGGGACTTTCTTCCTACGAGCAGTACTTC. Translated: CASSLARGSGGLSSYEQYF.

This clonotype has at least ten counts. The DNA for the CDR3 is TGTGCCAGCAGCCGATTACCCGGCCAGCCCCAGCATTTT. Translation gives CASSRLPGQPQHF. The V and J genes are TRBV4-2 and TRBJ1-5, with D unresolved. The V and J ends lost 4 bases and 7 bases respectively, with 11 bases between them. The CDR3 loop spans 13 amino acids. The germline V gene encodes CDR1 LGHNA and CDR2 YNFKEQ.

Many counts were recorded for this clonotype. CDR3 region: CASSSPDRHETQYF. CDR3 coding DNA: TGTGCCAGCAGCTCCCCGGACAGGCATGAGACCCAGTACTTC. The chain links TRBV28 to TRBJ2-5, with 7 bases lining up with TRBD1. The CDR3 has 14 amino acids. In germline, CDR1 is MDHEN, CDR2 SYDVKM. After removal of 6 bases from V and 5 bases from J, the junction contained 9 bases not matched to a gene.

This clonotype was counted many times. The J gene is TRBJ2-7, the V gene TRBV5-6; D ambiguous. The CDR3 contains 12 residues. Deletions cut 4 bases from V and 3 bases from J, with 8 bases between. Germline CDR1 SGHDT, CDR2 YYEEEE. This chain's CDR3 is CASSPVRYEQYV. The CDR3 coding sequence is TGTGCCAGCAGCCCGGTCCGCTACGAGCAGTACGTC.

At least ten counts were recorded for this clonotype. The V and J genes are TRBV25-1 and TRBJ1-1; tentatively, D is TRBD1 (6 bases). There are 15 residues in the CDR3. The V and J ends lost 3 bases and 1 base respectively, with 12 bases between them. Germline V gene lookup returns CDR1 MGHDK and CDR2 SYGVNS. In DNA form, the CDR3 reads TGTGCCAGCAGTGACAGGGGTATAGGGAACACTGAAGCTTTCTTT. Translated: CASSDRGIGNTEAFF.

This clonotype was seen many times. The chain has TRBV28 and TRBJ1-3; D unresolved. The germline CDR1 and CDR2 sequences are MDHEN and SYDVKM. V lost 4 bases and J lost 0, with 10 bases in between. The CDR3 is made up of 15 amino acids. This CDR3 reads CASSSPTVSGNTIYF. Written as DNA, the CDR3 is TGTGCCAGCAGTTCCCCTACCGTCTCTGGAAACACCATATATTTT. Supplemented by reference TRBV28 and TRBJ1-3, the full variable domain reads DVKVTQSSRYLVKRTGEKVFLECVQDMDHENMFWYRQDPGLGLRLIYFSYDVKMKEKGDIPEGYSVSREKKERFSLILESASTNQTSMYLCASSSPTVSGNTIYFGEGSWLTVV.

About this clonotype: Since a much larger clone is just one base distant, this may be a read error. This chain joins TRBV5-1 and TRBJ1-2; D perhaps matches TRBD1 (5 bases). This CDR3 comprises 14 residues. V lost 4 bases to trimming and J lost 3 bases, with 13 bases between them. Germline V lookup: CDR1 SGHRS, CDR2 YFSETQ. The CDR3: CASSMGDGDYGYTF. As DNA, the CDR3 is TGCGCCAGCAGCATGGGGGACGGAGACTATGGCTACACCTTC.

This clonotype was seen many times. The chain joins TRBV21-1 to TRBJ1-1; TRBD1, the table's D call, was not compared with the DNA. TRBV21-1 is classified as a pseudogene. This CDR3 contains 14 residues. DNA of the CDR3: TGTGCCAGCAGCAAAGACAGGGTGAACACTGAAGCTTTCTTT. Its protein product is CASSKDRVNTEAFF.

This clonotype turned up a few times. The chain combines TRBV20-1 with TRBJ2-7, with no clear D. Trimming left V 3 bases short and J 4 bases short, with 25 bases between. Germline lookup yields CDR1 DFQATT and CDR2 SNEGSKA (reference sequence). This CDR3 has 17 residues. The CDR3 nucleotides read TGCAGTGCTAGTACCTGGGGAAGAGCGCTCAAAACTTACGAGCAGTACGTC. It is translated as CSASTWGRALKTYEQYV.

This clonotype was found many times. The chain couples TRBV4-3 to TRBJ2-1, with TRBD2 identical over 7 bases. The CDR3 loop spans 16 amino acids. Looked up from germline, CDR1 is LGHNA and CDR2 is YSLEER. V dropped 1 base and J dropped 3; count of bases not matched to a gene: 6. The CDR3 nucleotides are TGCGCCAGCAGCCAAGCTCAGGCGGGGGACTACAATGAGCAGTTCTTC. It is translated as CASSQAQAGDYNEQFF.

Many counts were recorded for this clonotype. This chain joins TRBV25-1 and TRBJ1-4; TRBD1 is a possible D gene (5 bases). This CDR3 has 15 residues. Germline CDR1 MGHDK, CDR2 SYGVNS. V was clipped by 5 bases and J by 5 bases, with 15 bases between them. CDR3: CASSLKQGLNEKLFF. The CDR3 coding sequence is TGTGCCAGCAGTCTTAAGCAGGGTTTAAATGAAAAACTGTTTTTT.

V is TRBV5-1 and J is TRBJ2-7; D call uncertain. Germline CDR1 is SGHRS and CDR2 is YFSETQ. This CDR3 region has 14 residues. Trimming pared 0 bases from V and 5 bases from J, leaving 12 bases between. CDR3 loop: CASSLDEAMDEQYF. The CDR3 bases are TGCGCCAGCAGCTTGGATGAGGCGATGGACGAGCAGTACTTC. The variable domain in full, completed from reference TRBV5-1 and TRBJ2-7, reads KAGVTQTPRYLIKTRGQQVTLSCSPISGHRSVSWYQQTPGQGLQFLFEYFSETQRNKGNFPGRFSGRQFSNSRSEMNVSTLELGDSALYLCASSLDEAMDEQYFGPGTRLTVT.

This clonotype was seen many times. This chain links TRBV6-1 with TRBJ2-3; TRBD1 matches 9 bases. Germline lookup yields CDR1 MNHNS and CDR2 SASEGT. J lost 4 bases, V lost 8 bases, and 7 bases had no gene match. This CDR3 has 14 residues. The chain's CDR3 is CASGSGQGSDTQYF. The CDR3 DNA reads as TGTGCCAGCGGCTCGGGACAGGGATCAGATACGCAGTATTTT.

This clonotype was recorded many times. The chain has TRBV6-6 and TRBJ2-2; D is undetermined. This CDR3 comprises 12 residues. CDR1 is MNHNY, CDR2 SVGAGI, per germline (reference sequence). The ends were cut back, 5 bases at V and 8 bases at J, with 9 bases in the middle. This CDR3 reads CASSVNPGELFF. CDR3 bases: TGTGCCAGCAGTGTTAACCCGGGGGAGCTGTTTTTT.

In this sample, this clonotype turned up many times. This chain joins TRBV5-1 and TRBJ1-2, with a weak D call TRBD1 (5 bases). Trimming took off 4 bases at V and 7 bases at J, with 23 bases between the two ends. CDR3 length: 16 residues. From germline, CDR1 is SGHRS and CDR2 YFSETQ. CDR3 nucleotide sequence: TGCGCCAGCAGCCGGGGAGACCGCGACAGAGCCGGTGGCTACACCTTC. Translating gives CASSRGDRDRAGGYTF.

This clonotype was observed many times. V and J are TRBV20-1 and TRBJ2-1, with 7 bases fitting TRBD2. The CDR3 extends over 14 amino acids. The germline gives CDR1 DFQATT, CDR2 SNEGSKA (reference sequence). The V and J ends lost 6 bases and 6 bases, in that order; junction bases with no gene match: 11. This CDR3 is CSAGGRGGFNEQFF. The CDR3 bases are TGCAGTGCAGGTGGGAGGGGAGGTTTCAATGAGCAGTTCTTC.

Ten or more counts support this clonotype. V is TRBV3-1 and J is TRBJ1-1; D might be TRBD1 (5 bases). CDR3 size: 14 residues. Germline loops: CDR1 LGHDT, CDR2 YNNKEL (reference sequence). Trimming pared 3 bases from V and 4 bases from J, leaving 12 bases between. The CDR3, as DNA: TGTGCCAGCAGCCACCCCCCAAGGGGCACTGAAGCTTTCTTT. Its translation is CASSHPPRGTEAFF.

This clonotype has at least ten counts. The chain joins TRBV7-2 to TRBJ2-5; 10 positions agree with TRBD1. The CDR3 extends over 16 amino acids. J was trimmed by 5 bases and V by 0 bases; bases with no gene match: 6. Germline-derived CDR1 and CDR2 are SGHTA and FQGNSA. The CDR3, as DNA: TGTGCCAGCAGCTTAGCCGGGACAGGGGTTGGGGAGACCCAGTACTTC. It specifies CASSLAGTGVGETQYF.